The source of this TCR beta chain is a study of metastatic and nonmetastatic thyroid tumors. The wider study: Malignant thyroid and benign thyroid patients provided blood and tumor or nodule tissue whose repertoires were compared.

Prior to thyroid surgery, none of the patients had received any treatment. In the source study's methods: Clinicopathological groups supplied CDR3 differences that were used to build a distant-metastasis classifier for papillary thyroid cancer. With MiXCR, TCRdb reprocessed the PCR reads. The V and J calls and clone size come from TCRdb's table, not from the authors' own analysis. The data contain about 33,000 clones, 10% to 14% of them singletons. General study findings and limits: Benign nodules were reported to have significantly lower TCR beta diversity than malignant thyroid tumors, in blood and tumor.

CDR3 length: 13 residues. Between the trimmed V and J ends, which lost 5 bases and 4 bases, there was a span of 8 bases. Germline-derived CDR1 and CDR2 are SGHVS and FQNEAQ. This clone was recorded at least ten times. As yet, its antigen is unknown. The source material was blood. V usage is TRBV7-8 and J usage is TRBJ2-2; no definite D call. This clonotype was obtained from a female donor with papillary thyroid cancer or a benign thyroid nodule (not recorded which). Some clones in this sample may be carry-over from other donors' samples. CDR3 sequence: CASSPTVTGELFF. CDR3 DNA sequence: TGTGCCAGCAGCCCGACGGTCACCGGGGAGCTGTTTTTT.